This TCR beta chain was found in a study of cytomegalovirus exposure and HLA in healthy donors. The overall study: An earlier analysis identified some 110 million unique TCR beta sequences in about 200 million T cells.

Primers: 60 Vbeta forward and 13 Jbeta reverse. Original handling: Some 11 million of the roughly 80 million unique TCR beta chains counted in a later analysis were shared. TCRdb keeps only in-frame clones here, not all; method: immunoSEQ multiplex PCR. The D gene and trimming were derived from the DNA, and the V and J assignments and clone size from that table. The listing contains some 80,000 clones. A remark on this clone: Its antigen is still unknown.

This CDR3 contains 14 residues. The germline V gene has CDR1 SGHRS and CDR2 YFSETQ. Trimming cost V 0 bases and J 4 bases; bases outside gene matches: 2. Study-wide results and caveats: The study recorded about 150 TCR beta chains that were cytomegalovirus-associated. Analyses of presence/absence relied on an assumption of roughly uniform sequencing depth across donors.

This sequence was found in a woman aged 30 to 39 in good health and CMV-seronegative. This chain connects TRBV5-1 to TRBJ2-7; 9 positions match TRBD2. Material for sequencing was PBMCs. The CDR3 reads CASSLGRGGYEQYF. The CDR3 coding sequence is TGCGCCAGCAGCTTGGGGCGGGGGGGTTACGAGCAGTACTTC. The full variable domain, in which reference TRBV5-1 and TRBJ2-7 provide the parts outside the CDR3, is KAGVTQTPRYLIKTRGQQVTLSCSPISGHRSVSWYQQTPGQGLQFLFEYFSETQRNKGNFPGRFSGRQFSNSRSEMNVSTLELGDSALYLCASSLGRGGYEQYFGPGTRLTVT.